The present entry profiles one T cell receptor beta chain with its context. Its antigen is unknown. The study sampled nominally healthy donors, though unrecorded immune exposures were likely. PCR employed 60 Vbeta and 13 Jbeta primers. Profiling relied on immunoSEQ multiplex PCR, and the TCRdb table lists in-frame clones only, not all of them. The sample lists tens of thousands of clones, approximately 81% seen once, with around 2.9% in the top ten. The germline V gene encodes CDR1 SGHDT and CDR2 YYEEEE. The CDR3 loop spans 15 amino acids. V trimming: 2 bases; J trimming: 4 bases; junction bases outside the gene matches: 8. This sample was taken from a study of cytomegalovirus exposure and HLA in healthy donors. Findings of the study overall: Equally common other TCR beta chains were less clonally expanded than HLA-associated ones, a later analysis found. In a later analysis, a missense DCLRE1C variant was linked to TCR beta V- and J-gene trimming.

The clonotype was recovered from a woman aged 25-40 years in good health and CMV-seronegative. The chain is built from TRBV5-6 and TRBJ2-7, with 8 bases matching TRBD1. The specimen was PBMCs. Written as DNA, the CDR3 is TGTGCCAGCAGCTTATCTGGACAGGGCAGTTACGAGCAGTACTTC. It translates to CASSLSGQGSYEQYF.